This TCR beta chain was documented in a study of shared clonotypes between healthy human individuals. CD45RO-negative cells were positively selected for CCR7, leaving out terminally differentiated effector memory CD45RA+ cells. Each donor was a Caucasian adult residing in Nashville, Tennessee. Study-level points and caveats: Only blood was sampled; tissue repertoires likely differ.

As for this clone: Antigen specificity is unknown.

Profiling relied on immunoSEQ multiplex PCR, and the TCRdb table lists in-frame clones only, not all of them. The table has about 870,000 clones, 80% to 95% seen once. This TCR was sampled from a man aged 25-40 years in good health. The specimen was naive CD8+ T cells sorted from blood.

CDR3 nucleotides: TGTGCCTTGACTAGCGGAAGTACCGGGGAGCTGTTTTTT. It codes for CALTSGSTGELFF. The rearrangement links TRBV2 to TRBJ2-2, with 9 bases fitting TRBD2. The CDR3 extends over 13 amino acids. The V segment lost 11 bases and the J segment 5 bases; nucleotides outside the gene matches: 6. CDR1 is SNHLY, CDR2 FYNNEI, per germline. Drawing the rest from reference TRBV2 and TRBJ2-2, the complete variable domain is EPEVTQTPSHQVTQMGQEVILRCVPISNHLYFYWYRQILGQKVEFLVSFYNNEISEKSEIFDDQFSVERPDGSNFTLKIRSTKLEDSAMYFCALTSGSTGELFFGEGSRLTVL.